This T cell receptor beta chain is drawn from a study of blood T cell repertoires in COVID-19. Turning to the study itself: Sources were T cells, B-cell-depleted T cells, or PBMCs; the material itself was cDNA or gDNA.

Germline V gene lookup returns CDR1 SGHNT and CDR2 YYREEE (reference sequence). Trimming at V came to 5 bases and at J to 8 bases, leaving 2 bases not matched to a gene. This CDR3 comprises 13 residues. Method: immunoSEQ multiplex PCR; TCRdb's copy keeps in-frame clones and lacks some. The sample contains around 140,000 clones, about nine tenths of which appear only once. This clonotype was obtained from a man aged 45-60 years with acute or convalescent COVID-19. Sequencing input: peripheral blood. V is TRBV5-4 and J is TRBJ2-1; 12 nucleotides match TRBD1. DNA of the CDR3: TGTGCCAGCAGGGGACAGGGGGCTTATGAGCAGTTCTTC. This gives the protein CASRGQGAYEQFF.